The clone carrying this TCR beta chain was seen only once. Its antigen remains unknown. This sample is drawn from a study of CD8 T cells in Susac syndrome. An amount of RNA that ranged from 0.5 to 1 ug was reverse transcribed with random hexamers. Across 54 Vbeta and 13 Jbeta, immunoSEQ multiplex PCR amplified TCR beta CDR3. TCRdb reanalysed the immunoSEQ multiplex PCR reads using MiXCR and keeps one entry per CDR3 protein. The sample has about 150,000 distinct CDR3 sequences, approximately 94% seen once. The study, taken as a whole, reports: Individuals included in the TCR sequencing and HLA analysis were acknowledged by the study to be relatively few in number.

The sequenced sample consisted of CD8+ T cells from PBMCs. The receptor was derived from a human donor with multiple sclerosis.

CDR3 sequence (DNA): TGTGCCAGCAGTAGATCAGGGCGTAGCCCAGCCTACGAGCAGTACTTC. Translating gives CASSRSGRSPAYEQYF. The chain combines TRBV28 with TRBJ2-7; D perhaps matches TRBD1 (5 bases). The V end lost 5 bases, the J end lost 2 bases, and 19 bases lay between the germline ends. The CDR3 has 16 residues. Germline CDR1 is MDHEN and CDR2 is SYDVKM.